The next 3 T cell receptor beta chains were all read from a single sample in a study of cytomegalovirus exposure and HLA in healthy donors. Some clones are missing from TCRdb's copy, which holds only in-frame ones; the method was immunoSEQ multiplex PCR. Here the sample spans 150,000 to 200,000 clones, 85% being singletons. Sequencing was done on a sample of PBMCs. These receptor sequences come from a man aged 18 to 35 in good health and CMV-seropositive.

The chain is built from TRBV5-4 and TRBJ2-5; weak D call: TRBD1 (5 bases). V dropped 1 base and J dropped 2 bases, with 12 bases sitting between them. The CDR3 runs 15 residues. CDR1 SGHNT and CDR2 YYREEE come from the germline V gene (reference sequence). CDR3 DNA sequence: TGTGCCAGCAGCTTGTCAGGGTCGCTTCAAGAGACCCAGTACTTC. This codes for CASSLSGSLQETQYF.

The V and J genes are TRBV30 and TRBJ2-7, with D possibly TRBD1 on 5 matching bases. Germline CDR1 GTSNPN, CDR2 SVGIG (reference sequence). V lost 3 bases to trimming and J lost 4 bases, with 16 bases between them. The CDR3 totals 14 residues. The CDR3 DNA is TGTGCCTGGAGCCTTTCTGGGGCTTGGTACGAGCAGTACTTC. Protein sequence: CAWSLSGAWYEQYF. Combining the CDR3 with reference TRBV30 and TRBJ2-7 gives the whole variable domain SQTIHQWPATLVQPVGSPLSLECTVEGTSNPNLYWYRQAAGRGLQLLFYSVGIGQISSEVPQNLSASRPQDRQFILSSKKLLLSDSGFYLCAWSLSGAWYEQYFGPGTRLTVT.

The CDR3 is CASSLVSRSDTQYF. The CDR3 bases are TGTGCCAGCAGCTTAGTTTCCCGTTCGGATACGCAGTATTTT. The chain combines TRBV11-2 with TRBJ2-3; D not certain. This CDR3 contains 14 residues. The germline V gene has CDR1 SGHAT and CDR2 FQNNGV. With 1 base removed from V and 6 bases from J, the gap between germline ends came to 11 bases.